These 2 T cell receptor beta chains share one sample of origin, sequenced in a study of cytomegalovirus exposure and HLA in healthy donors. With 60 Vbeta and 13 Jbeta primers, the PCR was carried out. The protocol was immunoSEQ multiplex PCR, while the TCRdb copy is restricted to in-frame clones and leaves out a portion. The profile shows 99,000 or so clones, roughly four fifths of them singletons. Sequenced sample: PBMCs. The receptor source for this set is a man aged 40-49 years in good health and CMV-seronegative.

The chain recombines TRBV7-9 with TRBJ2-7; TRBD1 matches at 7 bases. With 2 bases clipped from V and 6 bases from J, the junction kept 1 base outside the gene matches. CDR1 is SEHNR, CDR2 FQNEAQ, per germline (reference sequence). This CDR3 contains 12 residues. The DNA of the CDR3 is TGTGCCAGCAGCTTAAACAGGGGCGAGCAGTACTTC. Its protein product is CASSLNRGEQYF.

J is TRBJ2-7 and V is TRBV28; 7 bases match TRBD1. The CDR3 runs 13 residues. J was trimmed by 5 bases and V by 4 bases; bases with no gene match: 5. Germline-derived CDR1 and CDR2 are MDHEN and SYDVKM. CDR3 nucleotides: TGTGCCAGCAGTTCATGGACAGGCCACGAGCAGTACTTC. Translating it yields CASSSWTGHEQYF. The variable domain in full, with the rest retrieved from reference TRBV28 and TRBJ2-7, is DVKVTQSSRYLVKRTGEKVFLECVQDMDHENMFWYRQDPGLGLRLIYFSYDVKMKEKGDIPEGYSVSREKKERFSLILESASTNQTSMYLCASSSWTGHEQYFGPGTRLTVT.